The rows below give T cell receptor beta chains drawn from one sample of a study of cytomegalovirus exposure and HLA in healthy donors. Profiled with immunoSEQ multiplex PCR; TCRdb holds only in-frame clones, not every one. The table includes more than 110,000 clones, about nine tenths detected once. What was sequenced was PBMCs. All receptors derive from a young man in good health and CMV-seronegative. The CDR3 runs from the conserved cysteine through the conserved F or W. Each record gives: V gene, D gene, clone size, J gene, CDR3 DNA, CDR3 protein. The D gene is left open where the match is weak. The size field is filled for only some rows; it gives once, few, many or a size class.

TRBV6-4	TRBD2	few	TRBJ2-3	TGTGCCAGCAGTTCTTCTAGCGGGGGGGAGACAGATACGCAGTATTTT	CASSSSSGGETDTQYF
TRBV7-2	TRBD1	-	TRBJ1-4	TGTGCCAGCAGCCGACAGGGGGCATTTAATGAAAAACTGTTTTTT	CASSRQGAFNEKLFF
TRBV6-5	-	-	TRBJ2-7	TGTGCCAGCAGCTATCAAGTGAGCCACCCCTACGAGCAGTACTTC	CASSYQVSHPYEQYF
TRBV6-4	TRBD2	few	TRBJ2-3	TGTGCCAGCAGTGAGTCCAGCGGGGGGGCCACAGATACGCAGTATTTT	CASSESSGGATDTQYF
TRBV7-6	TRBD1	once	TRBJ2-7	TGTGCCAGCAGCCAGACAGGGAATCACGAGCAGTACTTC	CASSQTGNHEQYF
TRBV27	TRBD2	once	TRBJ2-1	TGTGCCAGCAGTATCCTACTAGCGGGAGGGTCAGATGAGCAGTTCTTC	CASSILLAGGSDEQFF
TRBV9	TRBD2	once	TRBJ2-2	TGTGCCAGCAGCCCCCGACTAGCGTATGACACCGGGGAGCTGTTTTTT	CASSPRLAYDTGELFF
TRBV28	-	-	TRBJ2-2	TGTGCCAGCAATCTTCTAACCGGGGAGCTGTTTTTT	CASNLLTGELFF
TRBV9	-	-	TRBJ2-4	TGTGCCAGCAGCGTAGGTCGCGGGGAAGGGGCCAAAAACATTCAGTACTTC	CASSVGRGEGAKNIQYF
TRBV10-3	-	-	TRBJ2-2	TGTGCCATCAGTGACGGGGGAGCCCCGTTTTTT	CAISDGGAPFF
TRBV5-4	TRBD1	-	TRBJ2-7	TGTGCCAGCAGGCGGGGGACAGGGGGCAAGGACGAGCAGTACTTC	CASRRGTGGKDEQYF
TRBV7-2	TRBD1	-	TRBJ1-1	TGTGCCAGCAGCTTACTGACAGGGCAGGATAGTTCGGCTTTCTTT	CASSLLTGQDSSAFF
TRBV6-6	-	-	TRBJ2-5	TGTGCCAGCAGTTCAGGGGCTGAGACCCAGTACTTC	CASSSGAETQYF
TRBV2	-	-	TRBJ2-1	TGTGCCAGCAGTGGCACTAGAGGTTACAATGAGCAGTTCTTC	CASSGTRGYNEQFF
TRBV7-6	TRBD2	once	TRBJ2-3	TGTGCCAGCAGCTCCATAGGGGGGACTAGCCCCACAGATACGCAGTATTTT	CASSSIGGTSPTDTQYF
TRBV7-2	TRBD1	-	TRBJ1-5	TGTGCCAGCAGCTCAGGGGGCCTAAATCAGCCCCAGCATTTT	CASSSGGLNQPQHF
TRBV25-1	TRBD1	-	TRBJ2-7	TGTGCCAGCAGCTCCCCGGGACAGGGGGGATACGAGCAGTACTTC	CASSSPGQGGYEQYF
TRBV27	TRBD2	-	TRBJ2-2	TGTGCCACCTCCCTTAGCGGGAGCGACACCGGGGAGCTGTTTTTT	CATSLSGSDTGELFF
TRBV28	TRBD1	-	TRBJ2-7	TGTGCCAGCAGCGGCCACAGGGGAAGTCGCGAGCAGTACTTC	CASSGHRGSREQYF
TRBV21-1	-	-	TRBJ2-2	-	CASSNVGQGNSNTGELFF
TRBV5-8	-	-	TRBJ1-1	TGTGCCAGCAGCTTGCTACGGGGCACTGAAGCTTTCTTT	CASSLLRGTEAFF
TRBV7-9	-	-	TRBJ2-7	TGTGCCAGCAGCGTTTCAAGTAGCTCCTACGAGCAGTACTTC	CASSVSSSSYEQYF
TRBV20-1	-	few	TRBJ2-7	TGCAGTGCTAGCTCAGCCTACGAGCAGTACTTC	CSASSAYEQYF
TRBV5-1	TRBD1	few	TRBJ1-6	TGCGCCAGCAGCTTGGGACAGGGGGACGATTCACCCCTCCACTTT	CASSLGQGDDSPLHF
TRBV6-5	-	-	TRBJ1-4	TGTGCCAGCAGGCGGACACAAACTAATGAAAAACTGTTTTTT	CASRRTQTNEKLFF
TRBV27	TRBD2	-	TRBJ2-5	TGTGCCAGCAGCCTCGGGGGGGGTGAGACCCAGTACTTC	CASSLGGGETQYF
TRBV18	TRBD2	once	TRBJ2-4	TGTGCCAGCTCACCCGGACTAGCGGACCTCAACATTCAGTACTTC	CASSPGLADLNIQYF
TRBV11-2	TRBD1	-	TRBJ2-1	TGTGCCAGCAGCCGGGACAGGGGGCGCAATGAGCAGTTCTTC	CASSRDRGRNEQFF
TRBV9	-	once	TRBJ2-5	TGTGCCAGCAGCATCTCCTACGGCCAAGAGACCCAGTACTTC	CASSISYGQETQYF
TRBV10-3	-	-	TRBJ2-3	TGTGCCATCAGTGTAGGGGAGGCTAGCACAGATACGCAGTATTTT	CAISVGEASTDTQYF
TRBV27	-	-	TRBJ2-1	TGTGCCAGCAGTTTAGCACAGGGCTACAATGAGCAGTTCTTC	CASSLAQGYNEQFF
TRBV25-1	-	-	TRBJ2-3	TGTTCACAGGGTAGGTTGGCAGATACGCAGTATTTT	CSQGRLADTQYF
TRBV6-1	-	-	TRBJ1-3	TGTGCCAGCAGTGAAGCGCTGGCAGTCTCTGGAAACACCATATATTTT	CASSEALAVSGNTIYF
TRBV5-4	-	-	TRBJ2-1	TGTGCCAGCAGCTTGGTGTTTAGGGGGAACAATGAGCAGTTCTTC	CASSLVFRGNNEQFF
TRBV7-9	TRBD2	-	TRBJ2-1	TGTGCCAGCAGCTCCGGACTAGCGGGTGTTAGCTCCTACAATGAGCAGTTCTTC	CASSSGLAGVSSYNEQFF